Given below is one T cell receptor (beta chain) in context. Its specificity is unknown. The study ran its PCR with 60 Vbeta and 13 Jbeta primers. Libraries were prepared by immunoSEQ multiplex PCR; TCRdb keeps only in-frame clonotypes and omits some of them. The table lists about 190,000 clones, about three quarters of them singletons, with roughly 0.99% in the top ten. The data were taken from a study of cytomegalovirus exposure and HLA in healthy donors. The germline CDR1 and CDR2 sequences are SGHNT and YENEEA. The V gene end was trimmed by 5 bases and the J gene end by 0 bases; junction bases not matched to a gene: 6. CDR3 length equals 15 residues. Study-level points and caveats: In an earlier analysis, most TCR beta V segments were productive about 87% or about 30% of the time. As a later analysis revealed, the rate of TCR association differed by HLA locus, with DRB1 most and HLA-C fewest. After further analysis at a later stage, 15,000 to 20,000 TCR beta sequences were associated with HLA alleles at 0.05 false discovery rate.

The receptor was derived from a woman in her forties in good health and CMV-seronegative. The sample comprised PBMCs. The genes are TRBV11-3 and TRBJ1-1, with 7 bases fitting TRBD1. This chain's CDR3 is CASSPEGQMNTEAFF. Here the CDR3 DNA reads TGTGCCAGCAGCCCCGAGGGACAGATGAACACTGAAGCTTTCTTT.